Below are 27 T cell receptor beta chains sequenced from a single sample in a study of T cells expressing NK-cell markers (dated by TCRdb to about 2020). Library creation used 5' RACE. Reads for this sample came from an Illumina HiSeq 2000. After TCRdb reprocessed the reads, each CDR3 protein sequence was kept as one row, without DNA. The sample has 350,000 to 400,000 distinct CDR3 sequences on record. The leading ten clones occupy around 11% of the sample. The specimen was blood T cells: a sorted CD56 or NKG2C T cell subset, CD4+ or CD8+ T cells, or bulk PBMC T cells (not recorded which). The origin of the receptors is a woman aged 45-65 years in good health. Donor details come from another sample of the same person, matched by shared clones.

V usage is TRBV29-1 and J usage is TRBJ2-1; TCRdb's D gene call, TRBD2, goes unchecked for lack of DNA. CDR3 length: 15 residues. CDR1 and CDR2 (germline): SQVTM, ANQGSEA. CDR3 loop: CSGTTSEGGLNEQFF.

The chain employs TRBV20-1 and TRBJ2-5; TCRdb picks TRBD1, but there is no DNA to check that call. Germline V gene sequence: CDR1 DFQATT, CDR2 SNEGSKA (reference sequence). The CDR3 sequence is 15 residues long. The CDR3 spells CSARPLLGTQETQYF.

The chain recombines TRBV10-3 with TRBJ1-1; TCRdb's D call, TRBD1, is unchecked because there is no DNA. Germline V gives CDR1 ENHRY, CDR2 SYGVKD. The CDR3 is 15 amino acids. The CDR3 is CAISEPIQGWGKAFF.

The genes are TRBV14 and TRBJ2-3; TCRdb picks TRBD2, but there is no DNA to check that call. The V gene's germline CDR1 is SGHDN and CDR2 FVKESK. This CDR3 is 16 amino acids long. CDR3 in amino acids: CASSQDQGSFTDTQYF.

V gene TRBV12-3 or TRBV12-4 combines with J gene TRBJ2-3; TCRdb returns TRBD2, unconfirmable since there is no DNA. The CDR3 contains 13 residues. CDR3 sequence reads: CASTGLVSDTQYF.

The chain couples TRBV5-6 to TRBJ1-5. CDR1 and CDR2 (germline): SGHDT, YYEEEE. The CDR3 is 16 amino acids. This chain's CDR3 is CASSFGSETYTQPQHF.

This chain uses TRBV7-9 with TRBJ1-1; TCRdb calls TRBD1, which cannot be checked without DNA. Germline CDR1 SEHNR, CDR2 FQNEAQ (reference sequence). The CDR3 consists of 15 residues. The CDR3 sequence is CAIGTGVIRGTEAFF.

The V call is TRBV5-5, the J call TRBJ1-4; TCRdb designates TRBD1, a call that cannot be tested without DNA. This CDR3 region has 14 residues. Per the germline V gene, CDR1 is SGHKS and CDR2 is YYEKEE (reference sequence). Here the CDR3 reads CASGQAGVNEKLFF.

The gene calls are TRBV12-5 and TRBJ2-1. Germline-derived CDR1 and CDR2 are LGHNT and FRNRAP. The CDR3 sequence is 13 residues long. The CDR3 region is CASGLTGYNEQFF.

The gene calls are TRBV5-1 and TRBJ2-7; checking the TCRdb D call of TRBD2 is not possible without DNA. Germline V gene sequence: CDR1 SGHRS, CDR2 YFSETQ. CDR3 length equals 14 residues. Here the CDR3 reads CASSSTSGAYEQYF.

This chain connects TRBV15 to TRBJ1-5; no DNA is available, so the TRBD1 call from TCRdb remains unchecked. The CDR3 runs to 14 residues. Per germline, CDR1 LNHNV and CDR2 YYDKDF (reference sequence). The chain's CDR3 is CATSRAGQNQPQHF.

The chain uses TRBV18 and TRBJ2-5; no DNA is available, so the TRBD2 call from TCRdb remains unchecked. Germline loops: CDR1 KGHSH, CDR2 LQKENI. The CDR3 is 15 residues long. CDR3 in amino acids: CASSPLAGVGETQYF.

The genes are TRBV12-3 or TRBV12-4 and TRBJ2-1; TCRdb's D call, TRBD1, is unchecked because there is no DNA. This CDR3 is 15 amino acids long. CDR3 sequence reads: CASIMRDRVWDEQFF.

The chain joins TRBV12-3 or TRBV12-4 to TRBJ1-1; TCRdb proposes TRBD1, but this gene call is untestable without DNA. The CDR3 loop spans 16 amino acids. This CDR3 reads CASSLSGGPRSTEAFF.

The chain joins TRBV11-2 to TRBJ2-2. CDR1 and CDR2 (germline): SGHAT, FQNNGV. This CDR3 region has 13 residues. This chain's CDR3 is CASSATRGGELFF.

The chain combines TRBV7-9 with TRBJ2-3. Germline V CDR1 and CDR2: SEHNR, FQNEAQ (reference sequence). The CDR3 runs 13 residues. The CDR3 spells CASSLAGTSTQYF.

This chain links TRBV6-2 or TRBV6-3 with TRBJ1-1; TCRdb calls TRBD1, which cannot be checked without DNA. Germline CDR1 is MNHEY and CDR2 is SVGEGT. The CDR3 is 18 amino acids. The CDR3 protein is CASSYSYPGTGEGTEAFF.

The J gene is TRBJ2-7, the V gene TRBV5-6. Looked up from germline, CDR1 is SGHDT and CDR2 is YYEEEE. This CDR3 comprises 13 residues. The CDR3 here is CASSLSRLGQQYF. The full variable domain, in which reference TRBV5-6 and TRBJ2-7 provide the parts outside the CDR3, is DAGVTQSPTHLIKTRGQQVTLRCSPKSGHDTVSWYQQALGQGPQFIFQYYEEEERQRGNFPDRFSGHQFPNYSSELNVNALLLGDSALYLCASSLSRLGQQYFGPGTRLTVT.

This chain links TRBV10-2 with TRBJ2-1; TCRdb selects TRBD2, and the lack of DNA leaves this call unchecked. CDR1 WSHSY and CDR2 SAAADI come from the germline V gene. This CDR3 is 15 amino acids long. The CDR3 loop reads CASSVGGLAGGEQFF.

V usage is TRBV4-1 and J usage is TRBJ1-1. The CDR3 has 14 amino acids. Per the germline V gene, CDR1 is MGHRA and CDR2 is YSYEKL. CDR3 loop: CASSHEEGTTEAFF.

The CDR3 is CASSVLAGGPIGQFF. The chain employs TRBV9 and TRBJ2-1; TCRdb returns TRBD2, unconfirmable since there is no DNA. CDR1 SGDLS and CDR2 YYNGEE come from the germline V gene. The CDR3 runs 15 residues.

The rearrangement joins TRBV12-3 or TRBV12-4 to TRBJ2-1; TCRdb outputs TRBD2, but without DNA this stays unchecked. This CDR3 contains 14 residues. Here the CDR3 reads CASRGLAGEAEQFF.

The chain is built from TRBV18 and TRBJ2-7. The CDR3 spans 15 residues. Germline CDR1 and CDR2: KGHSH and LQKENI. This CDR3 is CASSPPAGAPYEQYF. Combining the CDR3 with reference TRBV18 and TRBJ2-7 gives the whole variable domain NAGVMQNPRHLVRRRGQEARLRCSPMKGHSHVYWYRQLPEEGLKFMVYLQKENIIDESGMPKERFSAEFPKEGPSILRIQQVVRGDSAAYFCASSPPAGAPYEQYFGPGTRLTVT.

V and J are TRBV5-1 and TRBJ2-3; TCRdb lists TRBD1, though no DNA is available to test this call. CDR1 SGHRS and CDR2 YFSETQ come from the germline V gene. The CDR3 runs to 17 residues. The CDR3 is CASSYQPSGQGTDTQYF.

The gene calls are TRBV6-8 and TRBJ2-1; TCRdb proposes TRBD2, but this gene call is untestable without DNA. The germline gives CDR1 MNHGY, CDR2 SAAAGT. The CDR3 is made up of 16 amino acids. The CDR3: CASSYPGTSGYNEQFF.

The rearrangement joins TRBV5-5 to TRBJ2-7. From germline, CDR1 is SGHKS and CDR2 YYEKEE (reference sequence). The CDR3 is made up of 15 amino acids. The CDR3 reads CASSLDSGSTYEQYF.

The chain couples TRBV11-2 to TRBJ2-7; with no DNA, the TCRdb D assignment of TRBD2 cannot be verified. The CDR3 sequence is 16 residues long. Germline CDR1 is SGHAT and CDR2 is FQNNGV. The CDR3 loop reads CASSPRLAGGSYEQYF.